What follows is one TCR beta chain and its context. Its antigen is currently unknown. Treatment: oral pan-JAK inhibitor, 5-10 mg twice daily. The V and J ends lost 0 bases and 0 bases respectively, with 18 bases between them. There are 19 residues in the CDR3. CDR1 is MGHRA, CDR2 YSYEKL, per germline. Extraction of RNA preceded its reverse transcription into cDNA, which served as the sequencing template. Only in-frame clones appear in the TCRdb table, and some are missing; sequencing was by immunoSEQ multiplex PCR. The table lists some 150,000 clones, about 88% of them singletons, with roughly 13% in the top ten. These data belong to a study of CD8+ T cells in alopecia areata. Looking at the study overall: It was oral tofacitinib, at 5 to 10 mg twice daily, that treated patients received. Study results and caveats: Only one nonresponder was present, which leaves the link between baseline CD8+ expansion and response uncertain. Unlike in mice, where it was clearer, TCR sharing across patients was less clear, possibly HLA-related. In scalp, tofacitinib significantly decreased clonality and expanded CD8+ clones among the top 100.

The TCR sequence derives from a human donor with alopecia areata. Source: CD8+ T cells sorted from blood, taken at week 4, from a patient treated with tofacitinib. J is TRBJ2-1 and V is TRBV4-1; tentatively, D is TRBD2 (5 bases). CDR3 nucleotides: TGCGCCAGCAGCCAAGAAGACAATGCGGGTGCCCTCTCCTACAATGAGCAGTTCTTC. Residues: CASSQEDNAGALSYNEQFF.